These 14 T cell receptor beta chains were sequenced from one sample in a study of T-cell reconstitution after alpha-beta-depleted transplantation in children. A library of TCRbeta sequences, prepared with unique molecular identifiers, was generated. MiXCR, run by TCRdb on the PCR reads, gives a single entry per CDR3 protein. The sample includes about 540,000 distinct CDR3 sequences, roughly 18% of them seen just once. Sample: PBMCs from the stem cell graft donor, taken from the stem cell graft. These receptors were obtained from a human donor who donated a stem cell graft to a child with acute lymphoblastic leukemia.

The chain carries TRBV29-1 and TRBJ2-6, with D tentatively TRBD2 (6 bases). The germline V and J ends were trimmed by 4 bases and 2 bases, with 6 bases remaining between them. The CDR3 is 13 amino acids. The germline CDR1 and CDR2 sequences are SQVTM and ANQGSEA. The CDR3 DNA reads TGCAGCGTTGGGGAGGCTGGGGCCAACGTCCTGACTTTC. Its protein product is CSVGEAGANVLTF.

At least ten counts were recorded for this clonotype. The chain links TRBV12-3 or TRBV12-4 to TRBJ1-5, with a possible D match to TRBD1 (5 bases). V gave up 6 bases and J gave up 6 bases, with 9 bases separating them. This CDR3 is built from 12 residues. The CDR3 loop reads CASSLQGQPQHF. As DNA, the CDR3 is TGTGCCAGCAGCTTGCAGGGTCAGCCCCAGCATTTT.

This clonotype has more than one count but fewer than ten. The genes are TRBV9 and TRBJ1-1; no clear D. Trimming removed 1 base at V and 8 bases at J, with 18 bases between. The CDR3 length is 15 residues. The germline V gene encodes CDR1 SGDLS and CDR2 YYNGEE. CDR3 in DNA: TGTGCCAGCAGCGTATATGGCGTAGGGCCGCTCGAAGCTTTCTTT. This gives the protein CASSVYGVGPLEAFF.

This clonotype has only a few counts. The rearrangement links TRBV5-1 to TRBJ2-7; D not certain. Germline CDR1 and CDR2: SGHRS and YFSETQ. The CDR3 is 12 amino acids. V was shortened by 2 bases and J by 4 bases, with 7 bases between the two germline ends. This chain's CDR3 is CASSFDKYEQYF. Here the CDR3 DNA reads TGCGCCAGCAGCTTTGACAAGTACGAGCAGTACTTC.

In this sample, this clonotype turned up a few times. J is TRBJ2-3 and V is TRBV12-3 or TRBV12-4; 12 nucleotides match TRBD1. With 5 bases clipped from V and 5 bases from J, the junction kept 2 bases outside the gene matches. This CDR3 is 14 amino acids long. This CDR3 reads CASSGTGGEDTQYF. The DNA for the CDR3 is TGTGCCAGCAGTGGGACAGGGGGCGAAGATACGCAGTATTTT.

The sample holds a few counts of this clonotype. The V gene is TRBV3-1, the J gene TRBJ1-2; a possible D gene is TRBD1 (5 bases). Germline CDR1 LGHDT, CDR2 YNNKEL (reference sequence). The ends were cut back, 6 bases at V and 8 bases at J, with 13 bases in the middle. The length of the CDR3 is 12 residues. CDR3 protein: CASSRGTGGYTF. CDR3 bases: TGTGCCAGCAGTCGTGGGACTGGAGGCTACACCTTC. Drawing the rest from reference TRBV3-1 and TRBJ1-2, the complete variable domain is DTAVSQTPKYLVTQMGNDKSIKCEQNLGHDTMYWYKQDSKKFLKIMFSYNNKELIINETVPNRFSPKSPDKAHLNLHINSLELGDSAVYFCASSRGTGGYTFGSGTRLTVV.

This clonotype came up a few times. The CDR3 DNA reads as TGCGCCAGCAGCCAACGTCTAGCGGGAGGGCTCTACAATGAGCAGTTCTTC. This gives the protein CASSQRLAGGLYNEQFF. V gene TRBV4-1 combines with J gene TRBJ2-1, with TRBD2 identical over 12 bases. Germline V gene sequence: CDR1 MGHRA, CDR2 YSYEKL. The junction had 5 bases not matched to a gene; V was cut back by 2 bases and J by 3 bases. The CDR3 sequence is 17 residues long.

This clonotype was found a few times. V gene TRBV25-1 combines with J gene TRBJ1-2; D is undetermined. V gave up 0 bases and J gave up 7 bases, with 18 bases separating them. The germline V gene encodes CDR1 MGHDK and CDR2 SYGVNS. The CDR3 spans 16 residues. The CDR3 nucleotides are TGTGCCAGCAGTGAATACCGGTACCGGGAAGGTTCTGGCTACACCTTC. This sequence encodes CASSEYRYREGSGYTF.

This clonotype was counted a few times. The rearrangement joins TRBV29-1 to TRBJ2-7; TRBD2 matches 9 bases. Losses at the gene ends were 3 bases for V and 3 bases for J; bases not matched to a gene: 12. CDR3 size: 16 residues. Germline assignment: CDR1 SQVTM and CDR2 ANQGSEA. In DNA form, the CDR3 reads TGCAGCGTTGATAGGGGCCTGGCGGGAGGGGGCTACGAGCAGTACTTC. Residues: CSVDRGLAGGGYEQYF.

Only one count was recorded for this clonotype. The gene calls are TRBV15 and TRBJ1-2; 11 positions agree with TRBD1. Germline V lookup: CDR1 LNHNV, CDR2 YYDKDF (reference sequence). This CDR3 is built from 16 residues. V lost 5 bases to trimming and J lost 4 bases; unmatched junction nucleotides: 9. The CDR3 protein is CATSPRTGGASYGYTF. DNA of the CDR3: TGTGCCACCAGCCCTCGGACAGGGGGCGCATCCTATGGCTACACCTTC.

The rearrangement uses TRBV5-1 and TRBJ1-1, with no clear D. Trimming removed 3 bases from V and 1 base from J, with 16 bases in between. The CDR3 length is 16 residues. Germline loops: CDR1 SGHRS, CDR2 YFSETQ. The CDR3 loop is CASSWEPVASNTEAFF. The CDR3 nucleotides read TGCGCCAGCAGCTGGGAACCGGTAGCTTCGAACACTGAAGCTTTCTTT.

Here the CDR3 DNA reads TGTGCCAGCTCACCATCAAGCGGGAGAGCGAGCTACGAGCAGTACTTC. It encodes CASSPSSGRASYEQYF. The V call is TRBV18, the J call TRBJ2-7; 8 nucleotides match TRBD2. The ends lost 2 bases at V and 3 bases at J; junction bases unmatched: 9. CDR3 size: 16 residues. CDR1 and CDR2 (germline): KGHSH, LQKENI.

J is TRBJ2-1 and V is TRBV12-3 or TRBV12-4; D possibly corresponds to TRBD2 (6 bases). The CDR3 runs to 17 residues. V was shortened by 7 bases and J by 5 bases, with 24 bases between the two germline ends. DNA of the CDR3: TGTGCCAGCACCCAGCTGTATTGGACTACTCACCACAATGAGCAGTTCTTC. Protein sequence: CASTQLYWTTHHNEQFF.

V gene TRBV15 combines with J gene TRBJ1-4; D is unresolved. Trimming cost V 5 bases and J 4 bases, with 17 bases left between them. The CDR3 is 16 amino acids. Germline V lookup: CDR1 LNHNV, CDR2 YYDKDF (reference sequence). The CDR3 DNA follows: TGTGCCACCAGCGGTGAGGCGACCCTCCTTAATGAAAAACTGTTTTTT. It yields the protein CATSGEATLLNEKLFF.